Listed below are T cell receptor beta chains from one sample, sequenced in a study of blood T cell repertoires in COVID-19. Using immunoSEQ multiplex PCR, the repertoire was profiled, and TCRdb retains in-frame clones only, with some absent. The repertoire consists of approximately 180,000 clones, with roughly 88% occurring once and the leading ten covering 9.5% to 13%. Sequencing used peripheral blood. These receptors came from a human donor with active or convalescent COVID-19. The donor label of this sample is uncertain. Each CDR3 is given with its conserved first and last residue. The D gene is left open where the match is weak. Clone size appears in some rows only: once, few, many, or a class for an expanded clone.

v_gene: TRBV15
abundance: .
d_gene: .
j_gene: TRBJ2-1
CDR3aa: CATSRDSAEYNEQFF
CDR3nt: TGTGCCACCAGCAGAGACAGCGCAGAGTACAATGAGCAGTTCTTC

v_gene: TRBV3-1/TRBV3-2
abundance: .
d_gene: .
j_gene: TRBJ1-5
CDR3aa: CASSPGISNQPQHF
CDR3nt: TGTGCCAGCAGCCCGGGGATTAGCAATCAGCCCCAGCATTTT

v_gene: TRBV18
abundance: once
d_gene: TRBD2
j_gene: TRBJ2-1
CDR3aa: CASSPTSSSSYNEQFF
CDR3nt: TGTGCCAGCTCACCGACTAGCAGCAGCTCCTACAATGAGCAGTTCTTC

v_gene: TRBV25-1
abundance: once
d_gene: TRBD2
j_gene: TRBJ2-2
CDR3aa: CASSPTGTSGNTGELFF
CDR3nt: TGTGCCAGCAGCCCCACCGGGACTAGCGGGAACACCGGGGAGCTGTTTTTT

v_gene: TRBV24-1
abundance: .
d_gene: TRBD2
j_gene: TRBJ2-2
CDR3aa: CATSDASGRPNTGELFF
CDR3nt: TGTGCCACCAGTGATGCTAGCGGGAGGCCGAACACCGGGGAGCTGTTTTTT

v_gene: TRBV5-5
abundance: few
d_gene: .
j_gene: TRBJ1-5
CDR3aa: CASSQRPEGSQPQHF
CDR3nt: TGTGCCAGCAGCCAAAGGCCGGAGGGGAGTCAGCCCCAGCATTTT

v_gene: TRBV3-1/TRBV3-2
abundance: .
d_gene: .
j_gene: TRBJ1-5
CDR3aa: CASSQKRPGRGNQPQHF
CDR3nt: TGTGCCAGCAGCCAAAAAAGGCCCGGCAGGGGCAATCAGCCCCAGCATTTT

v_gene: TRBV28
abundance: .
d_gene: TRBD1
j_gene: TRBJ1-3
CDR3aa: CASSPYEDRGEDTIYF
CDR3nt: TGTGCCAGCAGCCCTTATGAGGACAGGGGTGAAGACACCATATATTTT

v_gene: TRBV30
abundance: .
d_gene: TRBD2
j_gene: TRBJ2-7
CDR3aa: CAWSSSIGGDYEQYF
CDR3nt: TGTGCCTGGAGTTCGAGTATCGGGGGGGACTACGAGCAGTACTTC

v_gene: TRBV27
abundance: .
d_gene: TRBD1
j_gene: TRBJ2-7
CDR3aa: CASSFQGALPHEQYF
CDR3nt: TGTGCCAGCAGTTTTCAGGGGGCACTGCCCCACGAGCAGTACTTC

v_gene: TRBV24-1
abundance: .
d_gene: .
j_gene: TRBJ2-3
CDR3aa: CATSSTPPGTDTQYF
CDR3nt: TGTGCCACCAGTTCCACTCCACCCGGCACAGATACGCAGTATTTT

v_gene: TRBV5-1
abundance: .
d_gene: .
j_gene: TRBJ2-5
CDR3aa: CASSSGTSTGTQYF
CDR3nt: TGCGCCAGCAGCTCAGGCACTAGCACCGGGACCCAGTACTTC

v_gene: TRBV9
abundance: .
d_gene: .
j_gene: TRBJ2-4
CDR3aa: CASSVGGAQLAKNIQYF
CDR3nt: TGTGCCAGCAGCGTAGGTGGAGCTCAGCTAGCCAAAAACATTCAGTACTTC

v_gene: TRBV5-1
abundance: few
d_gene: .
j_gene: TRBJ2-1
CDR3aa: CASSLRNEQFF
CDR3nt: TGCGCCAGCAGCTTGCGTAATGAGCAGTTCTTC

v_gene: TRBV4-1
abundance: .
d_gene: TRBD1
j_gene: TRBJ1-6
CDR3aa: CASSHRDRDNSPLHF
CDR3nt: TGCGCCAGCAGCCACCGGGACAGGGATAATTCACCCCTCCACTTT

v_gene: TRBV6-1
abundance: few
d_gene: .
j_gene: TRBJ2-7
CDR3aa: CASSEIGGGKVHEQYF
CDR3nt: TGTGCCAGCAGTGAAATAGGAGGGGGCAAGGTCCACGAGCAGTACTTC

v_gene: TRBV5-6
abundance: few
d_gene: .
j_gene: TRBJ2-1
CDR3aa: CASSPPPGHVVVEQFF
CDR3nt: TGTGCCAGCAGTCCACCACCGGGACACGTTGTTGTTGAGCAGTTCTTC

v_gene: TRBV4-3
abundance: .
d_gene: .
j_gene: TRBJ2-7
CDR3aa: CASSPAVDGRTYEQYF
CDR3nt: TGCGCCAGCAGCCCCGCCGTAGACGGCAGGACCTACGAGCAGTACTTC

v_gene: TRBV7-2
abundance: .
d_gene: .
j_gene: TRBJ1-6
CDR3aa: CASSLALGGQSSYNSPLHF
CDR3nt: TGTGCCAGCAGCTTAGCGCTGGGGGGGCAAAGCTCCTATAATTCACCCCTCCACTTT

v_gene: TRBV2
abundance: .
d_gene: TRBD2
j_gene: TRBJ2-1
CDR3aa: CASSEVGLAGSREQFF
CDR3nt: TGTGCCAGCAGTGAAGTAGGGCTAGCGGGGAGTCGTGAGCAGTTCTTC

v_gene: TRBV2
abundance: .
d_gene: TRBD1
j_gene: TRBJ1-2
CDR3aa: CASSYTGQGASYTF
CDR3nt: TGTGCCAGCAGCTACACGGGACAGGGGGCAAGCTACACCTTC

v_gene: TRBV5-4
abundance: .
d_gene: .
j_gene: TRBJ2-6
CDR3aa: CASSFQVLSGANVLTF
CDR3nt: TGTGCCAGCAGCTTTCAGGTCCTCTCTGGGGCCAACGTCCTGACTTTC

v_gene: TRBV19
abundance: once
d_gene: .
j_gene: TRBJ1-4
CDR3aa: CASSGRDARGYEKLFF
CDR3nt: TGTGCCAGTAGTGGCCGGGACGCCAGGGGTTACGAAAAACTGTTTTTT

v_gene: TRBV7-3
abundance: .
d_gene: .
j_gene: TRBJ2-3
CDR3aa: CASSLGVSADTQYF
CDR3nt: TGTGCCAGCAGCTTAGGTGTCTCCGCGGATACGCAGTATTTT

v_gene: TRBV27
abundance: .
d_gene: .
j_gene: TRBJ1-2
CDR3aa: CASSLSGGRGGYTF
CDR3nt: TGTGCCAGCAGTTTATCGGGGGGGCGTGGTGGCTACACCTTC

v_gene: TRBV28
abundance: .
d_gene: .
j_gene: TRBJ1-1
CDR3aa: CASSPPGKKEAFF
CDR3nt: TGTGCCAGCAGTCCCCCAGGGAAAAAGGAGGCTTTCTTT

v_gene: TRBV12-3/TRBV12-4
abundance: .
d_gene: .
j_gene: TRBJ2-5
CDR3aa: CASSFPLAETQYF
CDR3nt: TGTGCCAGCAGTTTTCCCCTCGCGGAGACCCAGTACTTC

v_gene: TRBV11-2
abundance: few
d_gene: .
j_gene: TRBJ2-5
CDR3aa: CASSLGAPRLQETQYF
CDR3nt: TGTGCCAGCAGCTTAGGTGCGCCTAGACTACAAGAGACCCAGTACTTC

v_gene: TRBV7-2
abundance: .
d_gene: TRBD2
j_gene: TRBJ2-5
CDR3aa: CASDISGGGEGETQYF
CDR3nt: TGTGCCAGCGACATATCAGGCGGGGGTGAGGGGGAGACCCAGTACTTC

v_gene: TRBV6-2/TRBV6-3
abundance: .
d_gene: .
j_gene: TRBJ1-5
CDR3aa: CASSYEESLGGNQPQHF
CDR3nt: TGTGCCAGCAGTTACGAGGAGTCGTTGGGTGGCAATCAGCCCCAGCATTTT

v_gene: TRBV5-1
abundance: .
d_gene: .
j_gene: TRBJ2-5
CDR3aa: CASSLTGEGSGQETQYF
CDR3nt: TGCGCCAGCAGCTTGACGGGAGAGGGGTCGGGCCAAGAGACCCAGTACTTC